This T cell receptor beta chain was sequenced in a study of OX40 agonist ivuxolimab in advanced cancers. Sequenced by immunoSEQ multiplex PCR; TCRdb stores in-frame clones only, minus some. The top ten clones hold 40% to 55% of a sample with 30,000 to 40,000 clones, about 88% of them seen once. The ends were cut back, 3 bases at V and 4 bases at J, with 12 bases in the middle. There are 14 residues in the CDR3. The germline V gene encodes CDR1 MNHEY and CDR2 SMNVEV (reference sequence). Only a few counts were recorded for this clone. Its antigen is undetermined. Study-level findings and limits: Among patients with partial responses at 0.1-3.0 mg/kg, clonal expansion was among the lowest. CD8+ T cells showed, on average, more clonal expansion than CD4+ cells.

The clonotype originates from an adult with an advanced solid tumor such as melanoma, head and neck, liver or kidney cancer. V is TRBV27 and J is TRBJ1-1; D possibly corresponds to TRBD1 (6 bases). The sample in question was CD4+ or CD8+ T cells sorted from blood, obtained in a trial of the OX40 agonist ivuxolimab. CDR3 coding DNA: TGTGCCAGCAGTTTTAGGGGGGCTTTCACTGAAGCTTTCTTT. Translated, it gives CASSFRGAFTEAFF.